This T cell receptor (beta chain) is drawn from a study of OX40 agonist ivuxolimab in advanced cancers. In the study overall: Hepatocellular carcinoma, melanoma, renal cell or head and neck cancer affected the dose-escalation patients. With a range of roughly 23 to 90, age averaged roughly 61 years, and more than 75% were male. Study observations and caveats: Average numbers of expanded clones were greater in CD8+ T cells than in CD4+.

TCRdb's table, derived via immunoSEQ multiplex PCR, lists solely in-frame clones and lacks some. The top ten clones hold roughly 2% of a sample with about 71,000 clones, around nine tenths of them seen once. CDR3 size: 15 residues. Trimming removed 6 bases from V and 5 bases from J, with 19 bases in between. Germline values: CDR1 MDHEN, CDR2 SYDVKM. Concerning this clone: The antigen is not known.

The rearrangement links TRBV28 to TRBJ1-1, with D maybe TRBD1 (6 bases). Here the sequenced sample was CD4+ or CD8+ T cells sorted from blood, taken in a trial of the OX40 agonist ivuxolimab. The source of this sequence is an adult with an advanced solid tumor such as melanoma, head and neck, liver or kidney cancer. The DNA of the CDR3 is TGTGCCAGCAGCCCTCCACTGACAGGTCGTACTGAAGCTTTCTTT. The encoded protein is CASSPPLTGRTEAFF.